A single sample gave rise to the 22 T cell receptor beta chains below, sequenced in a study of graft-versus-host responses after intestinal transplantation. Measured with immunoSEQ multiplex PCR; TCRdb has only the in-frame clones, and not every one. The data contain around 25,000 clones, approximately 94% of them singletons. Sequenced here: PBMCs, sampled 156 days after intestinal transplant. Every receptor here comes from a human patient who received an intestinal transplant, so some T cells may come from the graft donor.

The V call is TRBV7-2, the J call TRBJ1-1, with D possibly being TRBD1 (6 bases). With 5 bases removed from V and 4 bases from J, the gap between germline ends came to 14 bases. The CDR3 extends over 14 amino acids. Germline-derived CDR1 and CDR2 are SGHTA and FQGNSA. CDR3 loop: CASSPGDIVTEAFF. CDR3 nucleotides: TGTGCCAGCAGCCCCGGGGACATCGTCACTGAAGCTTTCTTT. The full variable domain, completed using reference TRBV7-2 and TRBJ1-1, is GAGVSQSPSNKVTEKGKDVELRCDPISGHTALYWYRQSLGQGLEFLIYFQGNSAPDKSGLPSDRFSAERTGGSVSTLTIQRTQQEDSAVYLCASSPGDIVTEAFFGQGTRLTVV.

The chain joins TRBV7-3 to TRBJ2-1; the match to TRBD1 covers 8 bases. Germline V gene data show CDR1 as SGHTA and CDR2 as FQGTGA. V gave up 3 bases and J gave up 8 bases; unmatched junction bases: 6. The CDR3 has 14 amino acids. This chain's CDR3 is CASSFYGQGYEQFF. CDR3 coding DNA: TGTGCCAGCAGCTTTTACGGACAGGGCTATGAGCAGTTCTTC.

The rearrangement links TRBV7-6 to TRBJ2-1; the D is unclear. This CDR3 region has 13 residues. CDR1 is SGHVS and CDR2 is FNYEAQ in the germline V gene. Between the trimmed V and J ends, which lost 5 bases and 9 bases, there was a span of 14 bases. CDR3 protein: CASSPEPPREQFF. The CDR3 DNA is TGTGCCAGCAGCCCCGAACCCCCACGTGAGCAGTTCTTC.

This chain uses TRBV18 with TRBJ2-7; the D gene is possibly TRBD1 (6 bases). Per the germline V gene, CDR1 is KGHSH and CDR2 is LQKENI. The V end lost 8 bases, the J end lost 2 bases, and 16 bases lay between the germline ends. There are 14 residues in the CDR3. Here the CDR3 reads CASQQPQGPYEQYF. The CDR3 coding sequence is TGTGCCAGCCAACAACCACAGGGACCCTACGAGCAGTACTTC.

The V call is TRBV28, the J call TRBJ2-1; TRBD2 aligns across 7 bases. Germline assignment: CDR1 MDHEN and CDR2 SYDVKM. The V segment lost 5 bases and the J segment 4 bases; nucleotides outside the gene matches: 11. This CDR3 is built from 16 residues. CDR3 residues: CASSTKGLQKYNEQFF. For the CDR3, the DNA is TGTGCCAGCAGTACGAAGGGACTACAGAAATACAATGAGCAGTTCTTC.

The rearrangement links TRBV6-1 to TRBJ2-7, with a weak D call TRBD2 (5 bases). Looked up from germline, CDR1 is MNHNS and CDR2 is SASEGT. V gave up 7 bases and J gave up 6 bases, with 19 bases separating them. This CDR3 is built from 14 residues. CDR3 sequence (DNA): TGTGCCAGCAAAGACAACCCGACGAGGGTCGAGCAGTACTTC. It translates to CASKDNPTRVEQYF.

Turning to this clone: Mismatch with germline at one junction end may stem from a read error. The same CDR3 arises from other DNA sequences in this sample as well. The chain carries TRBV9 and TRBJ2-7; unclear D gene. This CDR3 has 15 amino acids. Germline CDR1 SGDLS, CDR2 YYNGEE. CDR3 in DNA: TGTGCCAGCAGCGTTGGGGTCCGGGCCTCCTACGAGCAGTACTTT. Translation gives CASSVGVRASYEQYF.

V and J are TRBV13 and TRBJ2-7; TRBD1 agrees at 8 bases. V shed 5 bases, J shed 5 bases, and the junction held 8 bases outside the gene matches. The V gene's germline CDR1 is PRHDT and CDR2 FYEKMQ (reference sequence). The CDR3 length is 14 residues. The CDR3 reads CASSTRTGTDEQYF. In DNA, the CDR3 is TGTGCCAGCAGCACACGGACAGGGACCGACGAGCAGTACTTC.

This chain connects TRBV12-5 to TRBJ1-1, with no clear D. CDR1 and CDR2 (germline): LGHNT, FRNRAP. Trimming took 5 bases from V and 4 from J, leaving 2 bases between them. The CDR3 consists of 10 residues. The CDR3 sequence: CASGGTEAFF. The CDR3 bases are TGTGCTAGTGGTGGCACTGAAGCTTTCTTT.

The chain combines TRBV4-3 with TRBJ1-2, with 9 bases lining up with TRBD1. The CDR3 sequence is 15 residues long. The junction had 6 bases not matched to a gene; V was cut back by 0 bases and J by 7 bases. In germline, CDR1 is LGHNA, CDR2 YSLEER. The CDR3 DNA is TGCGCCAGCAGCCAAGATTGGGGGACAGGGCCTGGCTACACCTTC. Translated: CASSQDWGTGPGYTF.

This chain joins TRBV20-1 and TRBJ1-4, with D possibly matching TRBD1 (6 bases). V lost 7 bases and J lost 3, with 6 bases in between. Germline V lookup: CDR1 DFQATT, CDR2 SNEGSKA (reference sequence). The CDR3 is 11 residues long. The CDR3 bases are TGCAGTGGACAGGCTAATGAAAAACTGTTTTTT. Encoded protein: CSGQANEKLFF.

The chain carries TRBV27 and TRBJ2-7; maybe TRBD2 (7 bases). Germline CDR1 MNHEY, CDR2 SMNVEV (reference sequence). V dropped 2 bases and J dropped 7 bases, with 15 bases sitting between them. The CDR3 consists of 14 residues. The CDR3 nucleotides are TGTGCCAGCAGTTTAGGGGGGGCGCCGAGGGAGCAGTACTTC. Protein: CASSLGGAPREQYF.

The chain employs TRBV2 and TRBJ2-7; D gene unclear. The CDR3 is made up of 11 amino acids. Between the trimmed V and J ends, which lost 3 bases and 2 bases, there was a span of 2 bases. In germline, CDR1 is SNHLY, CDR2 FYNNEI. CDR3 bases: TGTGCCAGCAGTGAGACCTACGAGCAGTACTTC. Amino acid sequence: CASSETYEQYF.

This rearrangement joins TRBV5-5 to TRBJ1-3; the D gene is possibly TRBD1 (6 bases). The CDR3 covers 14 residues. Germline CDR1 is SGHKS and CDR2 is YYEKEE (reference sequence). V was pared by 2 bases and J by 4 bases, with 10 bases between. The CDR3 nucleotides are TGTGCCAGCAGCTTTACAGGGCCCGGAAACACCATATATTTT. This sequence encodes CASSFTGPGNTIYF.

The chain couples TRBV7-2 to TRBJ2-3, with D unresolved. The V end was cut by 5 bases, the J end by 3 bases, with 6 bases between. Germline lookup yields CDR1 SGHTA and CDR2 FQGNSA. The length of the CDR3 is 12 residues. The DNA of the CDR3 is TGTGCCAGCAGCCCGTATACAGATACGCAGTATTTT. Protein sequence: CASSPYTDTQYF.

CDR3 protein: CASKQGATEAFF. CDR3 in DNA: TGTGCCAGTAAACAGGGGGCTACTGAAGCTTTCTTT. The chain recombines TRBV19 with TRBJ1-1, with TRBD1 matching 9 bases. The CDR3 is 12 residues long. V shed 7 bases, J shed 5 bases, and the junction held 2 bases outside the gene matches. The V gene's germline CDR1 is LNHDA and CDR2 SQIVND (reference sequence).

The chain carries TRBV10-3 and TRBJ1-1; tentative D call: TRBD1 (5 bases). This CDR3 comprises 15 residues. The germline V gene encodes CDR1 ENHRY and CDR2 SYGVKD. The ends were cut back, 7 bases at V and 1 base at J, with 16 bases in the middle. Here the CDR3 DNA reads TGTGCCATCACCCGGGACGCTAGTAAGAACACTGAAGCTTTCTTT. This translates into CAITRDASKNTEAFF.

The chain joins TRBV6-5 to TRBJ1-2, with a tentative D call TRBD1 (5 bases). V lost 0 bases and J lost 5, with 16 bases in between. Germline CDR1 is MNHEY and CDR2 is SVGAGI. The CDR3 sequence is 16 residues long. The CDR3 DNA follows: TGTGCCAGCAGTTACTCGATGGCCCCCACAGGATATGGCTACACCTTC. The encoded protein is CASSYSMAPTGYGYTF.

The V gene is TRBV13, the J gene TRBJ1-6; D may be TRBD1 (6 bases). There are 13 residues in the CDR3. Germline CDR1 reads PRHDT; CDR2 reads FYEKMQ (reference sequence). Trimming cost V 2 bases and J 7 bases, with 6 bases left between them. This chain's CDR3 is CASSLQGNSPLHF. For the CDR3, the DNA is TGTGCCAGCAGCTTACAGGGGAATTCACCCCTCCACTTT.

The chain links TRBV7-9 to TRBJ1-4; maybe TRBD1 (5 bases). CDR1 and CDR2 (germline): SEHNR, FQNEAQ (reference sequence). This CDR3 has 14 amino acids. With 1 base removed from V and 10 bases from J, the gap between germline ends came to 13 bases. CDR3 in DNA: TGTGCCAGCAGCTTAGTAGGGGAAGTGGGAAAACTGTTTTTT. Amino acids: CASSLVGEVGKLFF.

The rearrangement uses TRBV5-6 and TRBJ2-5, with D possibly matching TRBD1 (6 bases). Judging by the DNA end, TRBJ2-7 fits better; the J call may be wrong. CDR1 is SGHDT, CDR2 YYEEEE, per germline. CDR3 length equals 14 residues. The CDR3 nucleotides are TGTGCCAGCAGCCCGGTGGGGGCGGAGGACGAGCAGTACTTC. This sequence encodes CASSPVGAEDEQYF.

The rearrangement uses TRBV4-3 and TRBJ2-7; 9 nucleotides align to TRBD1. Trimming cost V 3 bases and J 3 bases; bases outside gene matches: 12. The CDR3 has 17 amino acids. Germline V gene sequence: CDR1 LGHNA, CDR2 YSLEER. This chain's CDR3 is CASSQALTGGGNYEQYF. Here the CDR3 DNA reads TGCGCCAGCAGCCAGGCCTTAACAGGGGGCGGCAACTACGAGCAGTACTTC.